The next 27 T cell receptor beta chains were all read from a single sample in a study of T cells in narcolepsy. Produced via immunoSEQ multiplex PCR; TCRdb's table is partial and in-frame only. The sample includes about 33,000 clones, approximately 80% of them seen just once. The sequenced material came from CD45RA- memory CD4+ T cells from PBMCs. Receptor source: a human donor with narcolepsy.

The CDR3 region is CASSLDGHAGEQYV. CDR3 bases: TGTGCCAGCAGCTTAGATGGGCACGCGGGCGAGCAGTACGTC. The chain recombines TRBV11-2 with TRBJ2-7; maybe TRBD2 (5 bases). CDR1 and CDR2 from the germline V gene are SGHAT and FQNNGV. The CDR3 is 14 residues long. The V gene lost 0 bases and the J gene lost 6 bases, with 12 bases spanning the gap.

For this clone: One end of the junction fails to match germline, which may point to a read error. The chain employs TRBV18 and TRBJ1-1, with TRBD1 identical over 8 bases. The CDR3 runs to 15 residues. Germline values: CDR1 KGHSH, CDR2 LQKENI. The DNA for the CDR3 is TGTGCCAGCCGAGGACAGGGATCGGTAAGGGGTGAACCTTTCTTT. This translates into CASRGQGSVRGEPFF.

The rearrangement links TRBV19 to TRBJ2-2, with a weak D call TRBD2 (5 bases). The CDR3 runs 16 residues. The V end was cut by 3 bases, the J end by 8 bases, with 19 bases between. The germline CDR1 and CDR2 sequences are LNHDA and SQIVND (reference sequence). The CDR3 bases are TGTGCCAGTAGTATTCTAACTAGAGGGCTACCGGGGGAGCTGTTTTTT. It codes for CASSILTRGLPGELFF. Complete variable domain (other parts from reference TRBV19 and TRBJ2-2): DGGITQSPKYLFRKEGQNVTLSCEQNLNHDAMYWYRQDPGQGLRLIYYSQIVNDFQKGDIAEGYSVSREKKESFPLTVTSAQKNPTAFYLCASSILTRGLPGELFFGEGSRLTVL.

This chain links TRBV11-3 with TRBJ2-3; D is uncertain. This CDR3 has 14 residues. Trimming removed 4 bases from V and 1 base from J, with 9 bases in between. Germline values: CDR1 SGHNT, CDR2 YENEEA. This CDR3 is CASSSGQGTDTQYF. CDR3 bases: TGTGCCAGCAGCTCAGGTCAAGGCACAGATACGCAGTATTTT.

The CDR3 DNA follows: TGCGCCAGCAGCCAAGGGGTAACGAACACCGGGGAGCTGTTTTTT. Amino acids: CASSQGVTNTGELFF. The chain couples TRBV4-3 to TRBJ2-2; no clear D. CDR3 length equals 15 residues. Germline V gene lookup returns CDR1 LGHNA and CDR2 YSLEER. The germline V and J ends were trimmed by 1 base and 0 bases, with 6 bases remaining between them.

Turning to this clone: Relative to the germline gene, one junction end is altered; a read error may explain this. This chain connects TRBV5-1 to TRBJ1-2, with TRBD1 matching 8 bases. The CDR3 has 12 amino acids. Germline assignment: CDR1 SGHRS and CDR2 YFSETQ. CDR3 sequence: CATTFPVGQEGF. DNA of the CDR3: TGCGCCACTACGTTTCCGGTGGGACAGGAGGGCTTC.

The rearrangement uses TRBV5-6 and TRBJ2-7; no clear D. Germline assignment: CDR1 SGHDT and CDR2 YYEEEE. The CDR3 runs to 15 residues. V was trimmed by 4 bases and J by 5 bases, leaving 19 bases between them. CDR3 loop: CASSLGGRRGNEQYF. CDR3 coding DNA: TGTGCCAGCAGCCTGGGCGGCCGACGTGGGAACGAGCAGTACTTC.

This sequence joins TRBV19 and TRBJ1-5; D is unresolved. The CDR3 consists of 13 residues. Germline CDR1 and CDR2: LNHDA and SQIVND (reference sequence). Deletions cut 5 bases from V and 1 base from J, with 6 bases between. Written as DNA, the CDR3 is TGTGCCAGTAGTGAGGGAAGCAATCAGCCCCAGCATTTT. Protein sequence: CASSEGSNQPQHF.

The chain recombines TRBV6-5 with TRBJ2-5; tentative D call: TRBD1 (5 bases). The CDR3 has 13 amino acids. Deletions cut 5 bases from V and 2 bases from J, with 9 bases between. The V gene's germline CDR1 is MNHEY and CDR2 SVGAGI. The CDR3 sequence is CASSKTVQETQYF. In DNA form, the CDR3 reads TGTGCCAGCAGTAAGACAGTACAAGAGACCCAGTACTTC.

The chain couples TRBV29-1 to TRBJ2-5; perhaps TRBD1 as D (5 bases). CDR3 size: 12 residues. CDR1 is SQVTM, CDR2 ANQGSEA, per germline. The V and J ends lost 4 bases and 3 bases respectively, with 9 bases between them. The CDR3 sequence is CSVAPGKETQYF. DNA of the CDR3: TGCAGCGTTGCGCCAGGGAAAGAGACCCAGTACTTC.

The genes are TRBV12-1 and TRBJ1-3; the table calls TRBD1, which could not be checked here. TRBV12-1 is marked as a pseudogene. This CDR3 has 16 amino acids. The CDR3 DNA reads TGTGCCAGCAGCCGCCACTCGGAGAAGGGGGGAAACACCATATATTTT. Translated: CASSRHSEKGGNTIYF.

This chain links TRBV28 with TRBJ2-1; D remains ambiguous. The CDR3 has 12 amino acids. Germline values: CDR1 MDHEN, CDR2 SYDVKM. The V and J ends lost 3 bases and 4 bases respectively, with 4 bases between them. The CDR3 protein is CASSFGYNEQFF. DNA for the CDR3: TGTGCCAGCAGTTTCGGGTACAATGAGCAGTTCTTC.

The CDR3 DNA reads TGTGCCAGCAGCCGACTAGCGAGCTCCTACAATGAGCAGTTCTTC. Its translation: CASSRLASSYNEQFF. The chain is built from TRBV6-1 and TRBJ2-1; the match to TRBD2 covers 8 bases. The CDR3 spans 15 residues. Germline values: CDR1 MNHNS, CDR2 SASEGT. Trimming removed 6 bases from V and 0 bases from J; junction bases left unmatched: 4.

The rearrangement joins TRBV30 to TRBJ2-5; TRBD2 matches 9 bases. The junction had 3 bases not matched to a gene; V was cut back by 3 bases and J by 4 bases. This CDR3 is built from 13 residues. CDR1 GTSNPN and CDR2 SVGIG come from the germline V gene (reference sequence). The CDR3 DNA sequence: TGTGCCTGGAGCCGGCGGGGGGGAGAGACCCAGTACTTC. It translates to CAWSRRGGETQYF.

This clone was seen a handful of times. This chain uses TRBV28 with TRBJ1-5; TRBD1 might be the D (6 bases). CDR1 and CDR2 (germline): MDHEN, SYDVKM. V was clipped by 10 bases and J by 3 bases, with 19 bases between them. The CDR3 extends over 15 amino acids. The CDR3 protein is CATTMGQGYNQPQHF. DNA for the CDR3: TGTGCCACCACCATGGGCCAGGGGTACAATCAGCCCCAGCATTTT.

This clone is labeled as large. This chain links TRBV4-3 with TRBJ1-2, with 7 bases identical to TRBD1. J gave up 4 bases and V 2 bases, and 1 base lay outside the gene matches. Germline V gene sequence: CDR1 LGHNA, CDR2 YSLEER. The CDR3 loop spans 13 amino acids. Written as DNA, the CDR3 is TGCGCCAGCAGCCAAACAGGGGTCTATGGCTACACCTTC. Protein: CASSQTGVYGYTF.

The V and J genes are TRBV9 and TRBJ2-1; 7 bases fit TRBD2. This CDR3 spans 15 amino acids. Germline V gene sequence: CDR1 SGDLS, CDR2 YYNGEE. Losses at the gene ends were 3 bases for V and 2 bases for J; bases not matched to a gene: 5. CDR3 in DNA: TGTGCCAGCAGCGCCGGGACTACCCCCTACAATGAGCAGTTCTTC. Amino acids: CASSAGTTPYNEQFF.

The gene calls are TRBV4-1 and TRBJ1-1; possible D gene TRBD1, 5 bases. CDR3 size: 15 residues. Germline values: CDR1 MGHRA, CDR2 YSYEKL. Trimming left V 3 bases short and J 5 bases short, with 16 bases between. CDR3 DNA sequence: TGCGCCAGCAGCCACCCCAGGGCTACGGGGACTGAAGCTTTCTTT. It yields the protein CASSHPRATGTEAFF.

The CDR3 loop reads CASRYRGHDSPLHF. In nucleotides, the CDR3 is TGTGCCAGCAGATACAGGGGGCATGATTCACCCCTCCACTTT. The chain has TRBV6-1 and TRBJ1-6; 9 bases line up with TRBD1. Germline V gene sequence: CDR1 MNHNS, CDR2 SASEGT. The V segment lost 6 bases and the J segment 8 bases; nucleotides outside the gene matches: 5. This CDR3 comprises 14 residues.

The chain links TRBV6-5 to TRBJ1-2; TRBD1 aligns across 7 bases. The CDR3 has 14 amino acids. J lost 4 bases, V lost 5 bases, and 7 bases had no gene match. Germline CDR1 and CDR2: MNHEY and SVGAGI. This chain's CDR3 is CASSLMRQGYGYTF. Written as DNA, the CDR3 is TGTGCCAGCAGTCTGATGCGACAGGGCTATGGCTACACCTTC.

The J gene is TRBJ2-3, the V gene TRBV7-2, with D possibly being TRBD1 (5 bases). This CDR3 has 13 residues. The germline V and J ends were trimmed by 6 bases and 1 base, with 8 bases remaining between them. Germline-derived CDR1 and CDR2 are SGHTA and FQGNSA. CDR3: CASRPRGTDTQYF. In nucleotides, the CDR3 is TGTGCCAGCAGACCCAGGGGCACAGATACGCAGTATTTT.

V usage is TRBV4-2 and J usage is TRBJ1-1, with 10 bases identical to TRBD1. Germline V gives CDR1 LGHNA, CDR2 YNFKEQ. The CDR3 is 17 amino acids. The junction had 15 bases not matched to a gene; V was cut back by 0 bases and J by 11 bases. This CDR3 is CASSQEVGQGDREMAFF. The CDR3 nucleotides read TGTGCCAGCAGCCAAGAAGTAGGACAGGGGGACCGGGAGATGGCTTTCTTT.

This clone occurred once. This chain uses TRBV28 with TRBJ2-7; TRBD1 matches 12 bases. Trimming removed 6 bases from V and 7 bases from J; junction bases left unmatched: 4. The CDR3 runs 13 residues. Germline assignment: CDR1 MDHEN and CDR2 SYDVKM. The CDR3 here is CASRGQGAGEQYF. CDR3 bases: TGTGCCAGCAGGGGACAGGGGGCAGGTGAGCAGTACTTC.

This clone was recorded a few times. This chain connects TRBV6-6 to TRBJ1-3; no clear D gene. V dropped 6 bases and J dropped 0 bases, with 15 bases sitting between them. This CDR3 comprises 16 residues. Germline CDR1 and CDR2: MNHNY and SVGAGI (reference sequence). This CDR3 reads CASSPSTVYSGNTIYF. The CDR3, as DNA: TGTGCCAGCAGCCCATCCACAGTCTACTCTGGAAACACCATATATTTT.

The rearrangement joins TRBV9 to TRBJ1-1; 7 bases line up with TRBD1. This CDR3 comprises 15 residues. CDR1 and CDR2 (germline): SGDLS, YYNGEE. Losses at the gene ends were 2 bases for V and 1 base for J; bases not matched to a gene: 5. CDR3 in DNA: TGTGCCAGCAGCGTGGGGACAGTACAGAACACTGAAGCTTTCTTT. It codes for CASSVGTVQNTEAFF.

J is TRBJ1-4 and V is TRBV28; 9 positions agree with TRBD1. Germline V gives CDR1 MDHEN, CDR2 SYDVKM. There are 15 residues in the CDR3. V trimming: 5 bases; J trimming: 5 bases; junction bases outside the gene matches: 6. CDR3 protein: CASSILTGGNEKLFF. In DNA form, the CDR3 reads TGTGCCAGCAGTATTTTGACAGGGGGAAATGAAAAACTGTTTTTT.

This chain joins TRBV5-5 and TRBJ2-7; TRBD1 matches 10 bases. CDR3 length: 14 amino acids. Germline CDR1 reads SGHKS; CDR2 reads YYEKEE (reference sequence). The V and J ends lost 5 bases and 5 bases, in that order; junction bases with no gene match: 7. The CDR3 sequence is CASRMTGTGDEQYV. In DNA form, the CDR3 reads TGTGCCAGCAGGATGACCGGGACAGGGGACGAGCAGTACGTC.